This TCR beta chain is from a study of blood T cell repertoires in COVID-19 (dated by TCRdb to the early 2020s). In terms of the full investigation: The collaborator samples originated in the United States, Italy and Spain and spanned the acute and convalescent phases of COVID-19. HLA class I and class II types, where available, came from metadata supplied by the sample provider rather than from assay-based typing. Nearly every sample came with metadata listing a de-identified subject ID, COVID-19 status, age in years and sex. The material from the prospective study consisted of cDNA or gDNA derived from T cells, B-cell-depleted T cells, or PBMCs. Samples came from the ongoing ImmuneRACE study (first 160 participants) plus 1,254 subjects from 6 global collaborators. Deeply sampled blood TCRbeta repertoires from subjects exposed to, actively infected with, or recovered from COVID-19 were included in the dataset. The repertoires were released in a freely available public database meant as a resource for research on the immune response to SARS-CoV-2. The study at large found these results: How much clinical and demographic metadata was included differed by source and by participant, and the metadata was provided uncurated.

TCRbeta CDR3 regions were amplified from genomic DNA by means of the immunoSEQ Assay, a bias-controlled multiplex PCR. The authors processed their data as follows. The number of nucleated cells in each sample was estimated by amplification of reference gene primers within the assay. To quantify the absolute abundance of each unique TCRbeta CDR3 rearrangement, sequence reads were collapsed and filtered. For each sample, productive Simpson clonality was calculated as the square root of Simpson's diversity index across productive rearrangements. Entries here come from immuneACCESS through TCRdb and include only in-frame sequences with V and J called. Some clones fail to appear in such tables; in the studies checked, an unresolved V gene covers under half of the shortfall, and the cause of the remainder is unknown. That table is the source of V, J and clone size, and D and trimming were worked out from the DNA. The sample table records about 400,000 clones; around 92% of these occur just once. The ten largest account for 1.5% to 2% of the sample.

Comment on this clone: What antigen it recognizes has not been identified. Qualities for individual bases were not recorded, and no much larger clone is one base off.

The CDR3 contains 15 residues, cysteine and phenylalanine counted. Here the CDR3 DNA is all that survives: 45 bases in frame from base 1. The germline V gene encodes CDR1 SGHRS and CDR2 YFSETQ. The trim is 3 bases for V and 0 bases for J, with a gap of 12 bases between the germline ends. Participants in the prospective study were aged roughly 18 to 89 years, lived in 24 United States geographic areas, and enrolled through a virtual design. Cohort assignment in the prospective study relied on participant-reported clinical history from a screening survey and a study questionnaire. For ImmuneRACE Cohort 3, a participant was defined as recovered based on two consecutive negative NP/OP PCR tests, clearance by a healthcare professional, or resolution of symptoms. Each participant in the prospective study had whole blood, serum and a nasopharyngeal or oropharyngeal swab collected by mobile phlebotomists. Participants in the prospective study had the option to provide additional blood draws and questionnaires over a roughly two-month period. Before DNA extraction, prospective study blood samples were shipped either frozen or at room temperature.

The sample was PBMCs or T cells enriched from blood (not recorded which). The rearranged chain carries TRBV5-1 and TRBJ1-1; a weak D assignment points to TRBD1 (5 bases agree). The TCR originated in a woman under 40 who had recovered from COVID-19. DNA sequence: TGCGCCAGCAGCTCGGAGCAGACAGTGAACACTGAAGCTTTCTTT. It specifies CASSSEQTVNTEAFF.